A selection of T cell receptor beta chains follows, all from one sample in a study of blood T cell repertoires in COVID-19. Sequencing was performed with immunoSEQ multiplex PCR; in TCRdb, only in-frame clones are kept and a portion is missing. The sample yields fewer than 300,000 clones, roughly 90% seen once. What was sequenced was peripheral blood. All receptors derive from a man aged 55 to 69 who had recovered from COVID-19. The conserved cysteine and the conserved F or W are not part of the CDR3 here. D genes are given only for firm matches. Some rows have no size entry. The others give once, few or many, or a class for an expanded clone.

J gene: TRBJ1-2
V gene: TRBV5-4
clone size: NA
D gene: NA
CDR3 protein: ASSLQEPNYGYT

J gene: TRBJ2-1
V gene: TRBV19
clone size: NA
D gene: NA
CDR3 protein: AIPPQGKWQF

J gene: TRBJ1-3
V gene: TRBV6-5
clone size: NA
D gene: TRBD1
CDR3 protein: ASRQGVGNTIY

J gene: TRBJ2-7
V gene: TRBV19
clone size: once
D gene: TRBD1
CDR3 protein: ASSLTGYSYEQY

J gene: TRBJ1-6
V gene: TRBV10-2
clone size: few
D gene: NA
CDR3 protein: ASSYDEGSTSPLH

J gene: TRBJ2-7
V gene: TRBV9
clone size: NA
D gene: NA
CDR3 protein: ASSGDNPYEQY

J gene: TRBJ2-7
V gene: TRBV3-1/TRBV3-2
clone size: NA
D gene: TRBD1
CDR3 protein: ASSHYTGGPVSYEQY

J gene: TRBJ2-5
V gene: TRBV7-2
clone size: NA
D gene: NA
CDR3 protein: ASSYLGEGLETQY

J gene: TRBJ1-1
V gene: TRBV2
clone size: NA
D gene: NA
CDR3 protein: ASQVGATNTEAF

J gene: TRBJ2-7
V gene: TRBV18
clone size: NA
D gene: TRBD2
CDR3 protein: ASSPLAGPYEQY

J gene: TRBJ2-7
V gene: TRBV5-1
clone size: NA
D gene: TRBD2
CDR3 protein: ASSGNSLAAGGEQY

J gene: TRBJ2-1
V gene: TRBV7-3
clone size: few
D gene: TRBD2
CDR3 protein: ASNSGENNEQF

J gene: TRBJ1-2
V gene: TRBV21-1
clone size: NA
D gene: NA
CDR3 protein: ASSKASKRRTEANYGYT

J gene: TRBJ1-1
V gene: TRBV19
clone size: few
D gene: NA
CDR3 protein: ATKFPGYPAEAF

J gene: TRBJ2-3
V gene: TRBV7-8
clone size: NA
D gene: NA
CDR3 protein: ASSLLRGPPDTQY

J gene: TRBJ1-5
V gene: TRBV23-1
clone size: many
D gene: NA
CDR3 protein: ASSPQGLDQPQH

J gene: TRBJ1-5
V gene: TRBV19
clone size: NA
D gene: TRBD1
CDR3 protein: ASRIPGQGANQPQH

J gene: TRBJ1-6
V gene: TRBV7-9
clone size: few
D gene: TRBD1
CDR3 protein: ASSSGQANSPLH

J gene: TRBJ1-1
V gene: TRBV15
clone size: few
D gene: NA
CDR3 protein: ATSRETGTLNTEAF

J gene: TRBJ1-6
V gene: TRBV11-2
clone size: NA
D gene: NA
CDR3 protein: ASSGEGYTPLH

J gene: TRBJ2-7
V gene: TRBV3-1/TRBV3-2
clone size: NA
D gene: NA
CDR3 protein: ASSRVDNEQY

J gene: TRBJ2-1
V gene: TRBV19
clone size: NA
D gene: TRBD1
CDR3 protein: ASSIKGGTGGPLYNEQF

J gene: TRBJ1-2
V gene: TRBV30
clone size: once
D gene: NA
CDR3 protein: ASLLGAESFGYT

J gene: TRBJ2-2
V gene: TRBV4-2
clone size: NA
D gene: TRBD1
CDR3 protein: ASSQEARQGAGELF

J gene: TRBJ1-5
V gene: TRBV3-1/TRBV3-2
clone size: NA
D gene: TRBD1
CDR3 protein: ASSGTGWNQPQH

J gene: TRBJ2-6
V gene: TRBV24-1
clone size: NA
D gene: TRBD1
CDR3 protein: ATSAGQSSGANVLT

J gene: TRBJ2-3
V gene: TRBV19
clone size: NA
D gene: NA
CDR3 protein: ASSTNAPLPNTDTQY